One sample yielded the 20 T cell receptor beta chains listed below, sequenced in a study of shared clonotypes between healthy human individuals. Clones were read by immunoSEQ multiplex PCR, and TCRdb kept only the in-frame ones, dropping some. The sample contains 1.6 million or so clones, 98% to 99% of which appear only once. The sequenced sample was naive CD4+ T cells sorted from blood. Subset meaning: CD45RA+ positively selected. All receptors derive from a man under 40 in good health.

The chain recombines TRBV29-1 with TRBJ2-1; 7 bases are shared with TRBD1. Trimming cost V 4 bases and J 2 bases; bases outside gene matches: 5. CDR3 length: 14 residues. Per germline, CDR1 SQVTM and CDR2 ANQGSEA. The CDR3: CSVASGTAYNEQFF. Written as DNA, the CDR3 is TGCAGCGTTGCCTCCGGGACAGCCTACAATGAGCAGTTCTTC.

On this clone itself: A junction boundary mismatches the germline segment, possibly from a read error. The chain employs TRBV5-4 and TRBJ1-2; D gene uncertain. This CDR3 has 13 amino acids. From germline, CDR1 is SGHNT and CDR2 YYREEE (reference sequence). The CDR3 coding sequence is TGCGCCAGCAGCCAAGTACCAGACTATGGCTACACCTTC. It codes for CASSQVPDYGYTF. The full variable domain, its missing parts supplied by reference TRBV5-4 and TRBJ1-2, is ETGVTQSPTHLIKTRGQQVTLRCSSQSGHNTVSWYQQALGQGPQFIFQYYREEENGRGNFPPRFSGLQFPNYSSELNVNALELDDSALYLCASSQVPDYGYTFGSGTRLTVV.

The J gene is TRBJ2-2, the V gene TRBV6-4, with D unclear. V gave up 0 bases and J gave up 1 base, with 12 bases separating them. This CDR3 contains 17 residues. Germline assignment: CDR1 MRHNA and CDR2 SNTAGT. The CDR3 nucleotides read TGTGCCAGCAGTGACTCGTTTTACACTTTGAACACCGGGGAGCTGTTTTTT. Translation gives CASSDSFYTLNTGELFF.

This CDR3 reads CASSALRETQYF. The CDR3 DNA reads as TGTGCCAGCAGCGCCCTGAGGGAGACCCAGTACTTC. J is TRBJ2-5 and V is TRBV2; D gene unclear. CDR3 length: 12 residues. The V gene's germline CDR1 is SNHLY and CDR2 FYNNEI. V was trimmed by 6 bases and J by 5 bases, leaving 10 bases between them.

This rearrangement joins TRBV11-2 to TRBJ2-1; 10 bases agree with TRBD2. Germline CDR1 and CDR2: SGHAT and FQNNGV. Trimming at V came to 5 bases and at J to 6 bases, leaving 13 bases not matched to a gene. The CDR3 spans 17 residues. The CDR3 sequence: CASSTRFSGRHVNEQFF. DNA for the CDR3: TGTGCCAGCAGCACACGCTTTAGCGGGAGGCACGTCAATGAGCAGTTCTTC.

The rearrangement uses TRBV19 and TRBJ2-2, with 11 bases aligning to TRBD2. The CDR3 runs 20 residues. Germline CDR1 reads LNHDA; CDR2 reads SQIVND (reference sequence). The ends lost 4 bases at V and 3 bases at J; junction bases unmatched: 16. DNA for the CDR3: TGTGCCAGTAGTACTTCAATAGCGGGAGGGCGTTTGGGGGACACCGGGGAGCTGTTTTTT. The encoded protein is CASSTSIAGGRLGDTGELFF.

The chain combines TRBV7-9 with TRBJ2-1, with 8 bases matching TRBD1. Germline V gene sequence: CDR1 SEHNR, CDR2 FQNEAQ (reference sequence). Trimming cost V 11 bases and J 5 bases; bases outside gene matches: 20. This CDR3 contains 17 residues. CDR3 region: CAAQRRPPGGLDNEQFF. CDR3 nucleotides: TGTGCCGCCCAACGAAGGCCGCCAGGGGGCTTGGACAATGAGCAGTTCTTC.

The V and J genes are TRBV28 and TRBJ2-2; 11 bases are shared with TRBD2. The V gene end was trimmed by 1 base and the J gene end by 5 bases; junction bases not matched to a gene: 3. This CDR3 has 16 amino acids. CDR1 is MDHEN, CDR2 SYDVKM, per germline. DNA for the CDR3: TGTGCCAGCAGTTTATCTAGCGGGAGGTATACCGGGGAGCTGTTTTTT. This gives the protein CASSLSSGRYTGELFF.

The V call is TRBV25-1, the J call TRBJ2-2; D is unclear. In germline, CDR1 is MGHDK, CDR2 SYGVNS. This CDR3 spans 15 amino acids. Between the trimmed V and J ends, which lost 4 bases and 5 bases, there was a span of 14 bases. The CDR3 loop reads CASSGPGETTGELFF. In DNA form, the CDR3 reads TGTGCCAGCAGTGGGCCGGGTGAAACGACCGGGGAGCTGTTTTTT.

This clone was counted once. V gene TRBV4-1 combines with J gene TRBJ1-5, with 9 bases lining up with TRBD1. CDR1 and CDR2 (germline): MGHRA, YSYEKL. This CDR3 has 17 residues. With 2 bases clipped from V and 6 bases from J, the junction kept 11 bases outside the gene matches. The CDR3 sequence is CASSQNEAGQGVQPQHF. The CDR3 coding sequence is TGCGCCAGCAGCCAAAACGAGGCGGGACAGGGTGTTCAGCCCCAGCATTTT.

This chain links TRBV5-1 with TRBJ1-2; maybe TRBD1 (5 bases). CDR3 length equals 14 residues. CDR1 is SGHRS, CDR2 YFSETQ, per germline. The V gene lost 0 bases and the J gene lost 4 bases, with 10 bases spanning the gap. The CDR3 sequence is CASSLDKDIYGYTF. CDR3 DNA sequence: TGCGCCAGCAGCTTGGACAAGGACATCTATGGCTACACCTTC. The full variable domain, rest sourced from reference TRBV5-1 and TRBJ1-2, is KAGVTQTPRYLIKTRGQQVTLSCSPISGHRSVSWYQQTPGQGLQFLFEYFSETQRNKGNFPGRFSGRQFSNSRSEMNVSTLELGDSALYLCASSLDKDIYGYTFGSGTRLTVV.

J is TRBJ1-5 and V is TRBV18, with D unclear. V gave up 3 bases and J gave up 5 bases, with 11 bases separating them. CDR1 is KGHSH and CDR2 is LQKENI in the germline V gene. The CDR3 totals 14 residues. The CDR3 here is CASSPTDGYQPQHF. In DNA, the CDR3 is TGTGCCAGCTCACCGACGGACGGATATCAGCCCCAGCATTTT. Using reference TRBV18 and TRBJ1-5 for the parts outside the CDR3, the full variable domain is NAGVMQNPRHLVRRRGQEARLRCSPMKGHSHVYWYRQLPEEGLKFMVYLQKENIIDESGMPKERFSAEFPKEGPSILRIQQVVRGDSAAYFCASSPTDGYQPQHFGDGTRLSIL.

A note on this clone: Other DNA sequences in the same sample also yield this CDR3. CDR3 loop: CASSPQSFNTEAFF. For the CDR3, the DNA is TGTGCCAGCTCACCACAGAGTTTCAACACTGAAGCTTTCTTT. The V and J genes are TRBV18 and TRBJ1-1; D is unclear. The V and J ends lost 1 base and 2 bases respectively, with 8 bases between them. This CDR3 spans 14 amino acids. Germline-derived CDR1 and CDR2 are KGHSH and LQKENI.

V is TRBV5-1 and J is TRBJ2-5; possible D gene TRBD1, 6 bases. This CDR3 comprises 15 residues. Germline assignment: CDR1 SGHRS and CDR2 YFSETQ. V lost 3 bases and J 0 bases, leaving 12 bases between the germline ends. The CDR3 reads CASSSLTGNQETQYF. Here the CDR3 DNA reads TGCGCCAGCAGCTCCCTGACAGGAAACCAAGAGACCCAGTACTTC. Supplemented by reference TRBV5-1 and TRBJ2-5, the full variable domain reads KAGVTQTPRYLIKTRGQQVTLSCSPISGHRSVSWYQQTPGQGLQFLFEYFSETQRNKGNFPGRFSGRQFSNSRSEMNVSTLELGDSALYLCASSSLTGNQETQYFGPGTRLLVL.

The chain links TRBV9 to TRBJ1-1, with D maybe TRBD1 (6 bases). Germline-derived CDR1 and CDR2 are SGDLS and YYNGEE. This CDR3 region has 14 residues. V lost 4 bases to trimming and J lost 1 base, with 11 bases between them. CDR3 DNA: TGTGCCAGCAGCTTTGGGACACCGAACACTGAAGCTTTCTTT. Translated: CASSFGTPNTEAFF.

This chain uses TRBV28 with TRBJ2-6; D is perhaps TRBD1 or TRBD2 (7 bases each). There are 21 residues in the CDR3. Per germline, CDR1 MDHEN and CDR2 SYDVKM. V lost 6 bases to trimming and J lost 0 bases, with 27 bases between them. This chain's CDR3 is CASSTTGKGFRDYSGANVLTF. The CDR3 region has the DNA TGTGCCAGCAGCACGACAGGGAAGGGCTTCCGGGACTACTCTGGGGCCAACGTCCTGACTTTC.

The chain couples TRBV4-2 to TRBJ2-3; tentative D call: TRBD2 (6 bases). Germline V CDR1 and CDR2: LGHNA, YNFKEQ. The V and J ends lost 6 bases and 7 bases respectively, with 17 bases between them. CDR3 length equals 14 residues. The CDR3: CASSIPGTPNTQYF. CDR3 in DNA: TGTGCCAGCAGTATACCGGGGACTCCAAATACGCAGTATTTT.

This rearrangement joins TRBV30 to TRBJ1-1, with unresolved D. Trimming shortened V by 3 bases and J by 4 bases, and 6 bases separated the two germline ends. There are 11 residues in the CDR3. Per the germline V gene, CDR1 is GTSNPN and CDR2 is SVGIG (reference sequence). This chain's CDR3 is CAWRRATEAFF. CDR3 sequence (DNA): TGTGCCTGGAGACGGGCCACTGAAGCTTTCTTT. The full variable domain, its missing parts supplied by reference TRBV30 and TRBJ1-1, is SQTIHQWPATLVQPVGSPLSLECTVEGTSNPNLYWYRQAAGRGLQLLFYSVGIGQISSEVPQNLSASRPQDRQFILSSKKLLLSDSGFYLCAWRRATEAFFGQGTRLTVV.

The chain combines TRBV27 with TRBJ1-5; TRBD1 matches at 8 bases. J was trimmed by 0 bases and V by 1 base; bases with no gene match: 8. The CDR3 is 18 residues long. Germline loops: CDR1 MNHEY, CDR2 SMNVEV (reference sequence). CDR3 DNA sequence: TGTGCCAGCAGTTTATTCGGCCAGGGGGCGTATAGCAATCAGCCCCAGCATTTT. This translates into CASSLFGQGAYSNQPQHF.

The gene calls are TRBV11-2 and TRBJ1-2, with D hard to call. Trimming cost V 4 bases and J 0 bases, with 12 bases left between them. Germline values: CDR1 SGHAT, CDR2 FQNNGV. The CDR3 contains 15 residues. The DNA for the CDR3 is TGTGCCAGCAGCTCCCTAAAAGGAGCTAACTATGGCTACACCTTC. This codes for CASSSLKGANYGYTF.